One and the same sample provided the 7 T cell receptor beta chains below, sequenced in a study of blood T cell repertoires in COVID-19. TCRdb's copy holds only in-frame clones and misses some; the assay was immunoSEQ multiplex PCR. The data contain 200,000 to 250,000 clones, about 78% of them singletons. The specimen sequenced was peripheral blood. The origin of the receptors is a woman in her 70s with acute or convalescent COVID-19.

The chain recombines TRBV7-2 with TRBJ2-2; 11 bases map to TRBD2. CDR1 and CDR2 (germline): SGHTA, FQGNSA. V dropped 5 bases and J dropped 6; count of bases not matched to a gene: 5. The CDR3 covers 15 residues. In DNA form, the CDR3 reads TGTGCCAGCAGCCTTTTAGCGGGAGGGCCCGGGGAGCTGTTTTTT. Protein product: CASSLLAGGPGELFF.

The chain is built from TRBV27 and TRBJ2-3, with D possibly TRBD2 on 6 matching bases. With 3 bases removed from V and 2 bases from J, the gap between germline ends came to 15 bases. In germline, CDR1 is MNHEY, CDR2 SMNVEV (reference sequence). There are 16 residues in the CDR3. The CDR3 DNA reads as TGTGCCAGCAGTTTTGGCGGCGGGGAATTCACAGATACGCAGTATTTT. Protein product: CASSFGGGEFTDTQYF.

J is TRBJ2-1 and V is TRBV5-1; no definite D call. Germline V lookup: CDR1 SGHRS, CDR2 YFSETQ. V lost 5 bases and J lost 1, with 10 bases in between. The CDR3 contains 14 residues. The CDR3 loop reads CASSPEISYNEQFF. CDR3 DNA: TGCGCCAGCAGTCCGGAGATATCCTACAATGAGCAGTTCTTC.

This chain uses TRBV28 with TRBJ2-4; weak D call: TRBD2 (5 bases). Between the trimmed V and J ends, which lost 4 bases and 5 bases, there was a span of 6 bases. The CDR3 length is 12 residues. Germline assignment: CDR1 MDHEN and CDR2 SYDVKM. CDR3 sequence: CASSSGENIQYF. The CDR3 coding sequence is TGTGCCAGCAGTTCCGGGGAAAACATTCAGTACTTC.

This chain uses TRBV6-5 with TRBJ2-1; 9 bases are shared with TRBD1. J gave up 5 bases and V 6 bases, and 8 bases lay outside the gene matches. CDR3 length: 15 residues. Germline V gene lookup returns CDR1 MNHEY and CDR2 SVGAGI. CDR3 nucleotides: TGTGCCAGCAGCAGCACAGGGGGCGCACACAATGAGCAGTTCTTC. This encodes CASSSTGGAHNEQFF.

Details on this clone: Within the sample, other DNA sequences also encode this same CDR3. This sequence joins TRBV2 and TRBJ2-1, with 8 nucleotides matching TRBD1. This CDR3 is 13 amino acids long. Germline CDR1 reads SNHLY; CDR2 reads FYNNEI. After removal of 6 bases from V and 5 bases from J, the junction contained 3 bases not matched to a gene. CDR3 in DNA: TGTGCCAGCAGACGGGACAGGAACAATGAGCAGTTCTTC. Amino acid sequence: CASRRDRNNEQFF.

The chain is built from TRBV5-6 and TRBJ1-1; 8 bases align to TRBD1. Germline-derived CDR1 and CDR2 are SGHDT and YYEEEE. The CDR3 has 14 residues. V lost 3 bases and J lost 5; bases outside the gene matches: 6. CDR3 bases: TGTGCCAGCAGCTCGCAGGGGGCGCATACTGAAGCTTTCTTT. Its translation is CASSSQGAHTEAFF.